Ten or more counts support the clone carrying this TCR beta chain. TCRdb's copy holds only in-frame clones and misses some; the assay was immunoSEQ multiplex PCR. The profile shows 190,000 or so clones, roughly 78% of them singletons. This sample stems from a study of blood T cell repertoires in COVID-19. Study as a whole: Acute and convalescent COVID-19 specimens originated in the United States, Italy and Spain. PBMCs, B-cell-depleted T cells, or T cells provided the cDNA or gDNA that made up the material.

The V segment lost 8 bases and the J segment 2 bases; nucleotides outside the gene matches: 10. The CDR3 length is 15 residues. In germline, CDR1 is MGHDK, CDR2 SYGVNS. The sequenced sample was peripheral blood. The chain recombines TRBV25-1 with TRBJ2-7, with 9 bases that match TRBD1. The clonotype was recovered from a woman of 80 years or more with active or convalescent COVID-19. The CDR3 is CASGDPGQGPYEQYF. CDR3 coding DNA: TGTGCCAGCGGAGACCCGGGACAGGGTCCCTACGAGCAGTACTTC.